Listed below are T cell receptor beta chains from one sample, sequenced in a study of cytomegalovirus exposure and HLA in healthy donors. Sequencing used immunoSEQ multiplex PCR; TCRdb keeps in-frame clones, though not all of them. The table shows about 160,000 clones, with less than 90% occurring only once. The source material was PBMCs. The receptors stem from a young man in good health and CMV-seronegative. CDR3s include the opening cysteine and the closing phenylalanine or tryptophan. The order of the fields is V gene, D gene, CDR3 length, clone size, J gene, CDR3 protein, CDR3 DNA. A D gene is named only where the DNA matches it firmly. Size values are once, few and many counts, or a class for expanded clones, and some rows have none.

>TRBV4-3|.|15|.|TRBJ2-3
CASSQQHRPTDTQYF
TGCGCCAGCAGCCAACAGCACAGACCCACAGATACGCAGTATTTT
>TRBV27|.|13|.|TRBJ2-7
CASRPTLPYEQYF
TGTGCCAGCAGACCGACACTTCCCTACGAGCAGTACTTC
>TRBV15|TRBD2|16|.|TRBJ2-3
CATRGGSGGTTDTQYF
TGTGCCACCAGGGGGGGGAGCGGGGGGACCACAGATACGCAGTATTTT
>TRBV13|TRBD1|15|.|TRBJ2-7
CASSFLRGGLYEQYF
TGTGCCAGCAGCTTCCTGAGAGGGGGCCTCTACGAGCAGTACTTC
>TRBV10-1|.|11|.|TRBJ2-2
CASKQNGELFF
TGCGCCAGCAAACAGAACGGGGAGCTGTTTTTT
>TRBV29-1|.|14|.|TRBJ2-5
CSVGLLEAQETQYF
TGCAGCGTGGGCCTTCTTGAAGCTCAAGAGACCCAGTACTTC
>TRBV5-4|TRBD1|16|.|TRBJ2-3
CASSPGQIVSTDTQYF
TGTGCCAGCAGCCCGGGACAGATAGTGAGCACAGATACGCAGTATTTT
>TRBV14|TRBD1|15|.|TRBJ2-7
CASSQYGTGLFEQYF
TGTGCCAGCAGCCAGTACGGGACAGGGTTATTCGAGCAGTACTTC
>TRBV29-1|.|12|.|TRBJ2-3
CSVVAKPDTQYF
TGCAGCGTTGTCGCCAAGCCAGATACGCAGTATTTT
>TRBV6-5|.|14|.|TRBJ1-6
CASRGEAYNSPLHF
TGTGCCAGCAGGGGAGAAGCCTATAATTCACCCCTCCACTTT
>TRBV10-3|TRBD2|16|few|TRBJ2-5
CAISEGQRGAQETQYF
TGTGCCATCAGTGAGGGCCAGCGGGGGGCCCAAGAGACCCAGTACTTC
>TRBV5-1|TRBD1|17|.|TRBJ2-7
CASSLGTGTGGFYEQYF
TGCGCCAGCAGCTTGGGGACAGGGACAGGGGGCTTCTACGAGCAGTACTTC
>TRBV6-5|.|15|.|TRBJ1-1
CASSYSMSSSGEAFF
TGTGCCAGCAGTTACTCGATGTCGTCATCGGGTGAAGCTTTCTTT
>TRBV5-6|.|12|.|TRBJ2-7
CASSLTGNEQYF
TGTGCCAGCAGCTTGACAGGTAACGAGCAGTACTTC
>TRBV18|.|14|.|TRBJ1-4
CASSTTGIGEKLFF
TGTGCCAGCTCAACCACAGGGATTGGTGAAAAACTGTTTTTT
>TRBV19|.|15|.|TRBJ1-5
CASSIGTVGNQPQHF
TGTGCCAGTAGTATAGGGACAGTGGGGAATCAGCCCCAGCATTTT
>TRBV7-8|.|17|.|TRBJ2-2
CASSLAGQGGNTGELFF
TGTGCCAGCAGCTTAGCGGGGCAGGGGGGGAACACCGGGGAGCTGTTTTTT
>TRBV7-8|.|13|.|TRBJ2-5
CASSLARGETQYF
TGTGCCAGCAGCTTGGCTAGGGGCGAGACCCAGTACTTC
>TRBV6-5|.|14|.|TRBJ2-2
CASSYWPNTGELFF
TGTGCCAGCAGTTACTGGCCGAACACCGGGGAGCTGTTTTTT
>TRBV7-8|TRBD1|15|.|TRBJ2-1
CASSSRGPSYNEQFF
TGTGCCAGCAGCTCCAGGGGGCCCTCCTACAATGAGCAGTTCTTC
>TRBV15|.|14|.|TRBJ2-1
CATSRENYYNEQFF
TGTGCCACCAGCAGGGAAAACTATTACAATGAGCAGTTCTTC
>TRBV6-6|TRBD1|14|.|TRBJ1-1
CASNRRGRNTEAFF
TGTGCCAGCAACCGCAGGGGGCGAAACACTGAAGCTTTCTTT
>TRBV5-1|.|18|.|TRBJ2-7
CASSLVGVINLSSYEQYF
TGCGCCAGCAGCTTGGTTGGAGTGATCAACCTCTCCTCCTACGAGCAGTACTTC
>TRBV28|TRBD1|12|.|TRBJ1-2
CASQGAQYGYTF
TGTGCCAGCCAGGGGGCGCAGTATGGCTACACCTTC